The 27 T cell receptor beta chains below were found in one sample sequenced in a study of cytomegalovirus exposure and HLA in healthy donors. The primer mix had 60 Vbeta and 13 Jbeta primers. TCRdb keeps only in-frame clones here, not all; method: immunoSEQ multiplex PCR. Of 180,000 or so clones in the sample, around four fifths were seen once. Sequencing input: PBMCs. Every receptor here comes from a man younger than 35 in good health and CMV-seronegative.

The chain is built from TRBV2 and TRBJ2-1; maybe TRBD1 (6 bases). Trimming removed 6 bases from V and 0 bases from J, with 6 bases in between. There are 13 residues in the CDR3. Germline-derived CDR1 and CDR2 are SNHLY and FYNNEI. As DNA, the CDR3 is TGTGCCAGCAGGGACAGCTCCTACAATGAGCAGTTCTTC. Translation gives CASRDSSYNEQFF.

The chain links TRBV18 to TRBJ2-7, with TRBD2 matching 7 bases. V lost 5 bases, J lost 2 bases, and 6 bases stayed unmatched. Germline CDR1 KGHSH, CDR2 LQKENI. CDR3 length: 14 amino acids. The CDR3 spells CASSSSSGPYEQYF. The CDR3 coding sequence is TGTGCCAGCTCATCATCTAGCGGCCCCTACGAGCAGTACTTC.

The CDR3, as DNA: TGCGCCAGCAGCGCCGGACTAGCGGGAGGAAGACGAGGCACAGATACGCAGTATTTT. Amino acids: CASSAGLAGGRRGTDTQYF. The V gene is TRBV5-1, the J gene TRBJ2-3; 14 positions match TRBD2. Germline lookup yields CDR1 SGHRS and CDR2 YFSETQ. V dropped 4 bases and J dropped 1; count of bases not matched to a gene: 11. This CDR3 is built from 19 residues.

The chain carries TRBV1 and TRBJ1-1; TRBD1 is the table's D call and was not checked against the DNA. TRBV1 is designated a pseudogene. This CDR3 region has 18 residues. The DNA of the CDR3 is TGCACCAGCAGCCAAGACCATCCGTGGGACAGGGGGGACACTGAAGCTTTCTTT. Amino acid sequence: CTSSQDHPWDRGDTEAFF.

This chain links TRBV28 with TRBJ2-7, with 8 bases fitting TRBD1. The ends lost 4 bases at V and 3 bases at J; junction bases unmatched: 5. The CDR3 contains 14 residues. Germline V lookup: CDR1 MDHEN, CDR2 SYDVKM. For the CDR3, the DNA is TGTGCCAGCAGTTCTCCGACAGGGGTCTACGAGCAGTACTTC. Translation gives CASSSPTGVYEQYF.

The table lists this clone with many counts. The V call is TRBV4-2, the J call TRBJ1-2; D is perhaps TRBD1 (5 bases). The CDR3 is 16 residues long. The germline V and J ends were trimmed by 4 bases and 2 bases, with 17 bases remaining between them. The germline CDR1 and CDR2 sequences are LGHNA and YNFKEQ. CDR3 loop: CASSPKGPRENYGYTF. DNA of the CDR3: TGTGCCAGCAGCCCCAAGGGCCCCAGGGAAAACTATGGCTACACCTTC.

The rearrangement uses TRBV6-5 and TRBJ1-6; D gene unclear. V lost 2 bases and J lost 10, with 15 bases in between. The germline gives CDR1 MNHEY, CDR2 SVGAGI. There are 15 residues in the CDR3. The CDR3 region is CASSYKMIRFSPLHF. The CDR3, as DNA: TGTGCCAGCAGTTACAAAATGATCCGGTTCTCACCCCTCCACTTT.

On this clone: This CDR3 is also generated by other DNA sequences in the sample. This chain joins TRBV5-4 and TRBJ1-2; 9 bases are shared with TRBD1. V dropped 0 bases and J dropped 5; count of bases not matched to a gene: 2. The length of the CDR3 is 14 residues. Germline V gene lookup returns CDR1 SGHNT and CDR2 YYREEE (reference sequence). Written as DNA, the CDR3 is TGTGCCAGCAGCTTGGGGGACAGGGTATATGGCTACACCTTC. This sequence encodes CASSLGDRVYGYTF.

This clone has a single count. V is TRBV27 and J is TRBJ1-2, with TRBD1 matching 7 bases. CDR3 length: 13 amino acids. Germline loops: CDR1 MNHEY, CDR2 SMNVEV (reference sequence). With 2 bases clipped from V and 6 bases from J, the junction kept 3 bases outside the gene matches. The CDR3 region is CASSLRGGDGYTF. CDR3 nucleotide sequence: TGTGCCAGCAGTTTACGAGGGGGCGATGGCTACACCTTC.

J is TRBJ2-7 and V is TRBV18; 8 bases fit TRBD2. Germline lookup yields CDR1 KGHSH and CDR2 LQKENI. V trimming: 6 bases; J trimming: 6 bases; junction bases outside the gene matches: 7. The CDR3 sequence is 13 residues long. Written as DNA, the CDR3 is TGTGCCAGCTCCGGAAGCGGGAGAAGCGAGCAGTACTTC. Its protein is CASSGSGRSEQYF.

The rearrangement uses TRBV6-5 and TRBJ2-3; a possible D gene is TRBD2 (5 bases). V was pared by 5 bases and J by 2 bases, with 14 bases between. Germline V gene sequence: CDR1 MNHEY, CDR2 SVGAGI. This CDR3 is 15 amino acids long. The CDR3 sequence: CASSRTGKITDTQYF. The CDR3 bases are TGTGCCAGCAGTCGGACGGGGAAAATCACAGATACGCAGTATTTT.

J is TRBJ2-5 and V is TRBV6-1, with TRBD1 identical over 7 bases. V dropped 7 bases and J dropped 0; count of bases not matched to a gene: 8. Germline-derived CDR1 and CDR2 are MNHNS and SASEGT. The CDR3 contains 15 residues. The CDR3 nucleotides read TGTGCCAGCATGCAGGACAGGAGATACCAAGAGACCCAGTACTTC. This encodes CASMQDRRYQETQYF.

The chain links TRBV7-2 to TRBJ2-7; D possibly corresponds to TRBD1 (5 bases). Germline assignment: CDR1 SGHTA and CDR2 FQGNSA. Trimming removed 5 bases from V and 2 bases from J, with 16 bases in between. The CDR3 sequence is 15 residues long. CDR3 region: CASSLGKGAPYEQYF. The DNA of the CDR3 is TGTGCCAGCAGCCTCGGCAAAGGGGCCCCCTACGAGCAGTACTTC.

The chain carries TRBV30 and TRBJ1-2, with a possible D match to TRBD1 (5 bases). The germline V gene has CDR1 GTSNPN and CDR2 SVGIG (reference sequence). The CDR3 extends over 13 amino acids. Between the trimmed V and J ends, which lost 0 bases and 6 bases, there was a span of 11 bases. CDR3: CAWSVVGGHGYTF. The CDR3 DNA reads TGTGCCTGGAGTGTAGTGGGGGGACATGGCTACACCTTC.

This clone was counted a few times. This sequence joins TRBV4-3 and TRBJ1-1; D is perhaps TRBD1 (6 bases). V lost 2 bases and J lost 5, with 9 bases in between. Germline-derived CDR1 and CDR2 are LGHNA and YSLEER. The CDR3 contains 13 residues. DNA of the CDR3: TGCGCCAGCAGCCAAATACAGGGTACTGAAGCTTTCTTT. Its protein is CASSQIQGTEAFF.

CDR3 sequence (DNA): TGTGCCAGCAGCCATACGACAGGTCCCTACGAGCAGTACTTC. Translation: CASSHTTGPYEQYF. The chain joins TRBV6-1 to TRBJ2-7, with D maybe TRBD1 (6 bases). CDR3 length equals 14 residues. The V end lost 6 bases, the J end lost 2 bases, and 14 bases lay between the germline ends. CDR1 and CDR2 (germline): MNHNS, SASEGT.

The genes are TRBV30 and TRBJ2-1, with D tentatively TRBD1 (6 bases). The CDR3 is 13 amino acids. Germline CDR1 is GTSNPN and CDR2 is SVGIG (reference sequence). The V and J ends lost 4 bases and 5 bases respectively, with 12 bases between them. In DNA, the CDR3 is TGTGCCTGGACTCAGGGGATGAACAATGAGCAGTTCTTC. It codes for CAWTQGMNNEQFF.

The chain is built from TRBV5-1 and TRBJ2-7; 7 bases are shared with TRBD2. The J segment lost 3 bases and the V segment lost 1 base, leaving 7 bases of the junction unmatched. The CDR3 extends over 15 amino acids. Germline CDR1 is SGHRS and CDR2 is YFSETQ. DNA for the CDR3: TGCGCCAGCAGCTTGATAACTAGCGCCTACTACGAGCAGTACTTC. Translated, it gives CASSLITSAYYEQYF.

This clone was detected only a few times. The V call is TRBV5-5, the J call TRBJ2-7, with D hard to call. Germline CDR1 and CDR2: SGHKS and YYEKEE (reference sequence). The V end was cut by 2 bases, the J end by 3 bases, with 6 bases between. The CDR3 totals 12 residues. CDR3 DNA sequence: TGTGCCAGCAGCTTTCCACTCTACGAGCAGTACTTC. As protein: CASSFPLYEQYF. Combining the CDR3 with reference TRBV5-5 and TRBJ2-7 gives the whole variable domain DAGVTQSPTHLIKTRGQQVTLRCSPISGHKSVSWYQQVLGQGPQFIFQYYEKEERGRGNFPDRFSARQFPNYSSELNVNALLLGDSALYLCASSFPLYEQYFGPGTRLTVT.

The chain is built from TRBV5-4 and TRBJ2-3; D possibly corresponds to TRBD2 (5 bases). The germline V and J ends were trimmed by 2 bases and 6 bases, with 22 bases remaining between them. The CDR3 has 17 residues. Germline CDR1 SGHNT, CDR2 YYREEE (reference sequence). The CDR3 DNA sequence: TGTGCCAGCAGCTTCGACCCGACCCAAGCGGAAGGGGATACGCAGTATTTT. The encoded protein is CASSFDPTQAEGDTQYF.

This sequence joins TRBV7-2 and TRBJ2-2; TRBD2 matches 12 bases. CDR3 size: 16 residues. Germline V gene lookup returns CDR1 SGHTA and CDR2 FQGNSA. After removal of 0 bases from V and 6 bases from J, the junction contained 2 bases not matched to a gene. In nucleotides, the CDR3 is TGTGCCAGCAGCTTAGCAGCTAGCGGGGGGGCCGGGGAGCTGTTTTTT. Residues: CASSLAASGGAGELFF.

The gene calls are TRBV7-2 and TRBJ2-2; 8 bases match TRBD2. The V and J ends lost 7 bases and 13 bases, in that order; junction bases with no gene match: 11. The CDR3 is 13 amino acids. Germline V gene lookup returns CDR1 SGHTA and CDR2 FQGNSA. CDR3 region: CASTLAGVGGLFF. The CDR3 region has the DNA TGTGCCAGCACTCTAGCGGGTGTTGGTGGGCTGTTTTTT. Variable domain in full (rest from reference TRBV7-2 and TRBJ2-2): GAGVSQSPSNKVTEKGKDVELRCDPISGHTALYWYRQSLGQGLEFLIYFQGNSAPDKSGLPSDRFSAERTGGSVSTLTIQRTQQEDSAVYLCASTLAGVGGLFFGEGSRLTVL.

This chain uses TRBV7-8 with TRBJ1-3, with a tentative D call TRBD1 (5 bases). With 5 bases removed from V and 2 bases from J, the gap between germline ends came to 16 bases. The CDR3 is 16 amino acids. The germline CDR1 and CDR2 sequences are SGHVS and FQNEAQ. CDR3 coding DNA: TGTGCCAGCAGCCCCCAGACAGCAACTGCTGGAAACACCATATATTTT. Protein sequence: CASSPQTATAGNTIYF.

The chain recombines TRBV30 with TRBJ1-3; 9 positions agree with TRBD1. The germline gives CDR1 GTSNPN, CDR2 SVGIG (reference sequence). This CDR3 is 17 amino acids long. V trimming: 1 base; J trimming: 2 bases; junction bases outside the gene matches: 9. The CDR3 coding sequence is TGTGCCTGGAGTGGGTACCGGGACAGGGTACCTGGAAACACCATATATTTT. It yields the protein CAWSGYRDRVPGNTIYF.

This clone has more than one count but fewer than ten. The chain carries TRBV6-6 and TRBJ2-7, with a tentative D call TRBD1 (5 bases). The CDR3 is 14 residues long. Germline V gene sequence: CDR1 MNHNY, CDR2 SVGAGI (reference sequence). V was pared by 0 bases and J by 2 bases, with 8 bases between. CDR3 region: CASSYSQGTYEQYF. The DNA of the CDR3 is TGTGCCAGCAGTTACTCGCAGGGTACCTACGAGCAGTACTTC.

V gene TRBV11-2 combines with J gene TRBJ1-2; 7 bases fit TRBD1. Germline V gene lookup returns CDR1 SGHAT and CDR2 FQNNGV. The CDR3 is made up of 13 amino acids. Trimming cost V 5 bases and J 7 bases; bases outside gene matches: 7. CDR3 nucleotide sequence: TGTGCCAGCAGCCAACAGGGGTTGGGTGGCTACACCTTC. Amino acid sequence: CASSQQGLGGYTF.

This chain joins TRBV5-6 and TRBJ2-7; 10 nucleotides align to TRBD2. This CDR3 region has 15 residues. The ends lost 1 base at V and 6 bases at J; junction bases unmatched: 7. Germline CDR1 is SGHDT and CDR2 is YYEEEE. In DNA form, the CDR3 reads TGTGCCAGCAGCTTGTCTCTAGCGGGAGTGAGCGAGCAGTACTTC. It specifies CASSLSLAGVSEQYF.